This TCR beta chain originates from a study of OX40 agonist ivuxolimab in advanced cancers. At the level of the study: While on treatment, patients had intravenous ivuxolimab at 0.01 to 10 mg/kg every 2 weeks.

On this clone itself: As yet, its antigen is unknown.

Study findings and constraints: At 0.1 to 3.0 mg/kg, clonal expansion of CD4+ and CD8+ blood T cells had occurred by week 6.

TCRdb's copy holds only in-frame clones and misses some; the assay was immunoSEQ multiplex PCR. This table holds about 85,000 clones, approximately 83% found once. V lost 8 bases, J lost 1 base, and 17 bases lay in between. Germline CDR1 MNHNY, CDR2 SVGAGI (reference sequence). The CDR3 extends over 15 amino acids. With autoimmune disease history or systemic immunosuppression, patients were excluded. Here the sequenced sample was CD4+ or CD8+ T cells sorted from blood, taken in a trial of the OX40 agonist ivuxolimab. This receptor was taken from an adult with an advanced solid tumor such as melanoma, head and neck, liver or kidney cancer. The chain recombines TRBV6-6 with TRBJ1-1, with D unresolved. This CDR3 reads CASSGSKNSNTEAFF. The CDR3, as DNA: TGTGCCAGCTCCGGGAGTAAAAACTCGAACACTGAAGCTTTCTTT.